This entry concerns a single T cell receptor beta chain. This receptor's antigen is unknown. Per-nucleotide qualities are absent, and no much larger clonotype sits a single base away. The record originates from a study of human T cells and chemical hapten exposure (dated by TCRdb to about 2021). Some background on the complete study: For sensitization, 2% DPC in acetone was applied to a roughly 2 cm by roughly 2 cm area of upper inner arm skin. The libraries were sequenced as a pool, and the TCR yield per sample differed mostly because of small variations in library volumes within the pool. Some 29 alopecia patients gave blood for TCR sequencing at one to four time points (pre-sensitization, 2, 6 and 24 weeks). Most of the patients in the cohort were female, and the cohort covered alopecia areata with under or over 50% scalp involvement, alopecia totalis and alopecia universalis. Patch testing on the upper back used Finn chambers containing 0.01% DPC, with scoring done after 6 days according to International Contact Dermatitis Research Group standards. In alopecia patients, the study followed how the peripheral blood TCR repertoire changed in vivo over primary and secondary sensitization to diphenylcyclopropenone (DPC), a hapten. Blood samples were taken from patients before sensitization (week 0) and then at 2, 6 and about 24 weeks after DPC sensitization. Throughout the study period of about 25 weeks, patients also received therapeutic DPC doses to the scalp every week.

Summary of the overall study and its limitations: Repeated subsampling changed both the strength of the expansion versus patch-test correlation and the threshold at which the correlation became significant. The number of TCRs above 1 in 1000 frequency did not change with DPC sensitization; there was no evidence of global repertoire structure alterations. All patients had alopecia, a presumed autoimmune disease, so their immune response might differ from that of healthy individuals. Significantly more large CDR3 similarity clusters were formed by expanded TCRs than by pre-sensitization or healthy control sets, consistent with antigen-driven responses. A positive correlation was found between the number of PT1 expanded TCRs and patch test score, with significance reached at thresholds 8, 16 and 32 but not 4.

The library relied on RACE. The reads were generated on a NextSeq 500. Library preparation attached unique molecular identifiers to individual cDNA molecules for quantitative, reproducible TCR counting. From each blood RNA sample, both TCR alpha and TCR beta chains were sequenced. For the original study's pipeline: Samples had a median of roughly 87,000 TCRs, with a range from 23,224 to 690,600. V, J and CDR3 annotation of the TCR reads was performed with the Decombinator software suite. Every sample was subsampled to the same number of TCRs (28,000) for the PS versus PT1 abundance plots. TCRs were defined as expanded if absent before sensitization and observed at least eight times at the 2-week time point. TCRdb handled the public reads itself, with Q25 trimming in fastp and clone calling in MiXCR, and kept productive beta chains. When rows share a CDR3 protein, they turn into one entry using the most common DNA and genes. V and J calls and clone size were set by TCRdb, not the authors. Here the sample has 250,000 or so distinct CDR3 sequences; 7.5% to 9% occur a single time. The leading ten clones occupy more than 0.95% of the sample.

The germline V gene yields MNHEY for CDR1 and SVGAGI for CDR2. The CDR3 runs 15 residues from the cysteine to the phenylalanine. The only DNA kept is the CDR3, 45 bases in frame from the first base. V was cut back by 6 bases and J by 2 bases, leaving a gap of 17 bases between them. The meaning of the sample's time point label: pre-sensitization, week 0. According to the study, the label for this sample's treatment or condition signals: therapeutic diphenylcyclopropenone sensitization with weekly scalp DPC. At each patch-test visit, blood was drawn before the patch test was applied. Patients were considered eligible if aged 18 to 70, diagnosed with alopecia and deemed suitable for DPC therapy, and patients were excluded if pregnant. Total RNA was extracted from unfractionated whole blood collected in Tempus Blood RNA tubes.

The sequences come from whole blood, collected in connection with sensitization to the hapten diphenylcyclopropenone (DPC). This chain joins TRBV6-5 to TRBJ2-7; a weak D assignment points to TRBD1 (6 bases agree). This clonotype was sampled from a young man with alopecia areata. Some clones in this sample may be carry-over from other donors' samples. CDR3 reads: CASRPRTARPYEQYF. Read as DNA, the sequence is TGTGCCAGCAGACCTCGGACAGCTCGACCCTACGAGCAGTACTTC.